This TCR beta chain was observed in a study of blood T cell repertoires in COVID-19. The overall study: Nucleic acid was either cDNA or gDNA, and it came from T cells, B-cell-depleted T cells, or PBMCs.

This CDR3 is 15 amino acids long. Germline lookup yields CDR1 PRHDT and CDR2 FYEKMQ (reference sequence). V was trimmed by 0 bases and J by 0 bases, leaving 9 bases between them. Original handling: The authors estimated nucleated cell counts from reference gene primer amplification. Clones were sequenced by immunoSEQ multiplex PCR, and TCRdb holds only the in-frame ones, with some missing. The DNA was the basis for D and trimming; V, J and clone size are from that table. The repertoire holds tens of thousands of clones, about 80% seen once, with roughly 18% in the top ten. This receptor was taken from a man between 65 and 85 years old who had recovered from COVID-19. Sequencing used peripheral blood. V is TRBV13 and J is TRBJ2-7; unclear D gene. In nucleotides, the CDR3 is TGTGCCAGCAGCTTAGGTCAGCGTGGCTCCTACGAGCAGTACTTC. Residues: CASSLGQRGSYEQYF.